The entry below describes one T cell receptor beta chain. Approximately 30,000 T cell genomes (about 210 ng DNA) went into each sorted-subset replicate. Produced via immunoSEQ multiplex PCR; TCRdb's table is partial and in-frame only. The sample has 1,400,000 or so clones, 98% seen once. This specimen comes from a study of shared clonotypes between healthy human individuals. HIV-negative, healthy adults without recent acute infections or vaccinations were the donors. Every donor, a Caucasian adult, lived in Nashville, Tennessee. CD4+ cells underwent separation, giving CD45RA+ naive and CD45RA-negative memory subsets. CDR1 is KGHSH, CDR2 LQKENI, per germline. This CDR3 region has 15 residues. V was cut by 3 bases and J by 7 bases, with 16 bases left in between.

This receptor was obtained from a man aged 25 to 45 in good health. What was sequenced was naive CD4+ T cells sorted from blood. The subset: CD45RA+ positively selected. J is TRBJ2-1 and V is TRBV18; D remains ambiguous. CDR3 nucleotide sequence: TGTGCCAGCTCACCTCGGGTTGGGATGCTAAATGAGCAGTTCTTC. It translates to CASSPRVGMLNEQFF.